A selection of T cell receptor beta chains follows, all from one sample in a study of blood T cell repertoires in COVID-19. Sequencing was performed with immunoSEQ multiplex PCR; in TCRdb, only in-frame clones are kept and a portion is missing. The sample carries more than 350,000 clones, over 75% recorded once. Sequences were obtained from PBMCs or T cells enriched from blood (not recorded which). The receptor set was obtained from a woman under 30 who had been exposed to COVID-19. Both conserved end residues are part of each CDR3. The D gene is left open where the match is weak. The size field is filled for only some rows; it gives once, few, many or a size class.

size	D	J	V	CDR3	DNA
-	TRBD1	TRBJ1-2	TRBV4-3	CASSRARQGDFYGYTF	TGCGCCAGCAGCCGAGCGAGACAGGGGGACTTTTATGGCTACACCTTC
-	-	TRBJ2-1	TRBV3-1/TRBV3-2	CASSQVMREGNLGRFF	TGTGCCAGCAGCCAAGTGATGCGGGAAGGGAACCTTGGGCGGTTCTTC
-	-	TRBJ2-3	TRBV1	CTSSQKTSGDTDTQYF	TGCACCAGCAGCCAGAAGACTAGCGGAGATACAGATACGCAGTATTTT
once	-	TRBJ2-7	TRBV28	CASSLIRVHEQYF	TGTGCCAGCAGTTTAATCAGGGTCCACGAGCAGTACTTC
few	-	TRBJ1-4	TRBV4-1	CASSQGQDNEKLFF	TGCGCCAGCAGCCAAGGACAGGATAATGAAAAACTGTTTTTT
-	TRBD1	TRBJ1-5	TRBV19	CASSINPGTGNQPQHF	TGTGCCAGTAGTATAAACCCCGGGACAGGGAATCAGCCCCAGCATTTT
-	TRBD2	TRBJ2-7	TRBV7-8	CASSLASGGTYEQYF	TGTGCCAGCAGCTTGGCTAGCGGGGGAACCTACGAGCAGTACTTC
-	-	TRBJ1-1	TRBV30	CAWNYPLLSEAFF	TGTGCCTGGAACTACCCCCTGTTGTCCGAAGCTTTCTTT
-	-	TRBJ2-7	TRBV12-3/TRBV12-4	CASSFRGGGEQYF	TGTGCCAGCAGTTTCAGGGGAGGGGGCGAGCAGTACTTC
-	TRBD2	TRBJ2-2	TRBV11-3	CASSDRLAGLPGELFF	TGTGCCAGCAGCGACCGACTAGCGGGATTACCCGGGGAGCTGTTTTTT
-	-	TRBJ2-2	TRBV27	CASSMGGGELFF	TGTGCCAGCAGCATGGGGGGCGGGGAGCTGTTTTTT
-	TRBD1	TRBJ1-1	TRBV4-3	CASSQDRARGLTEAFF	TGCGCCAGCAGCCAAGATCGGGCGAGGGGGCTCACTGAAGCTTTCTTT
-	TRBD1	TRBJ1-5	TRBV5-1	CASSLDDRGGDQPQHF	TGCGCCAGCAGCTTGGATGACAGGGGAGGCGATCAGCCCCAGCATTTT
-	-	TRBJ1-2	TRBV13	CASSSGAHGYTF	TGTGCCAGCAGCTCAGGGGCCCATGGCTACACCTTC
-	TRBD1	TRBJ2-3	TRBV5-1	CASSLSGQGVTDTQYF	TGCGCCAGCAGCTTGTCCGGACAGGGGGTCACAGATACGCAGTATTTT
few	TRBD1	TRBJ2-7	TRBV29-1	CSGTGTGDEQYF	TGCAGCGGGACCGGGACAGGGGACGAGCAGTACTTC
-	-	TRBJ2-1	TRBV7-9	CASSLAASNYNEQFF	TGTGCCAGCAGCTTAGCAGCTAGTAATTACAATGAGCAGTTCTTC
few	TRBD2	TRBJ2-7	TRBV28	CASRTPSGRYEQYF	TGTGCCAGCAGGACACCTAGCGGGAGATACGAGCAGTACTTC
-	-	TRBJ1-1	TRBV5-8	CASSATGIKVNTEAFF	TGTGCCAGCAGTGCCACAGGGATAAAGGTGAACACTGAAGCTTTCTTT
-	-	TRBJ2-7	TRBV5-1	CASSGQRALPPVSYEQYF	TGCGCCAGCAGCGGCCAGAGGGCCCTCCCGCCTGTGTCCTACGAGCAGTACTTC
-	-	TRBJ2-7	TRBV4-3	CASSQSNGQFPYEQYF	TGCGCCAGCAGCCAAAGTAACGGACAGTTCCCCTACGAGCAGTACTTC
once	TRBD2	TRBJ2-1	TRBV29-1	CSAWGLAGGNSYNEQFF	TGCAGCGCGTGGGGACTAGCGGGGGGGAACTCCTACAATGAGCAGTTCTTC
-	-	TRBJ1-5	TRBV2	CASSAPSLGVEPQHF	TGTGCCAGCTCCGCACCAAGTTTAGGAGTAGAGCCCCAGCATTTT
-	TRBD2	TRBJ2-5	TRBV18	CASSPQPPAGVVETQYF	TGTGCCAGCTCACCGCAGCCGCCAGCGGGGGTGGTAGAGACCCAGTACTTC
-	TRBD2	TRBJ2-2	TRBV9	CASTRGGGNTGELFF	TGTGCCAGCACCAGAGGCGGGGGGAACACCGGGGAGCTGTTTTTT
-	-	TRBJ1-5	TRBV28	CASSFLQSNQPQHF	TGTGCCAGCAGTTTTCTACAGAGCAATCAGCCCCAGCATTTT
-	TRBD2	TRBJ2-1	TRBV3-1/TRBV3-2	CASRGGSGSYEQFF	TGTGCCAGCAGGGGGGGTAGCGGGAGCTATGAGCAGTTCTTC
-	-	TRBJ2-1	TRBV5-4	CASSPAIMDEQFF	TGTGCCAGCAGCCCCGCGATTATGGATGAGCAGTTCTTC
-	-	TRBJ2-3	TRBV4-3	CASSQLNRGTDTQYF	TGCGCCAGCAGCCAACTGAACAGGGGCACAGATACGCAGTATTTT